Listed below are T cell receptor beta chains from one sample, sequenced in a study of CD8 T cells in ankylosing spondylitis. TCRdb re-called the 5' RACE reads through MiXCR, storing one row per CDR3 protein. The sample has 250,000 or so distinct CDR3 sequences, roughly 25% seen once. The sequenced material came from blood, either unsorted or a sorted T cell fraction (not recorded which). Source of these receptors: a male donor with ankylosing spondylitis or in good health (not recorded which). CDR3s include the opening cysteine and the closing phenylalanine or tryptophan. Each record gives: J gene, V gene, clone size, D gene, CDR3 DNA, CDR3 protein. A D gene is named only where the DNA matches it firmly. Rows give clone size only sometimes, using once, few, many, or a class for an expanded clone.

>TRBJ1-1|TRBV19|.|.
TGTGCCAGTAGTATCACAGGGATAGACACTGAAGCTTTCTTT
CASSITGIDTEAFF
>TRBJ2-5|TRBV2|.|.
TGTGCCAGCAGTGAAGCGCCGGCAGACCAAGAGACCCAGTACTTC
CASSEAPADQETQYF
>TRBJ2-3|TRBV20-1|few|.
TGCAGTGCTAGTTCCGGGGCAACAGATACGCAGTATTTT
CSASSGATDTQYF
>TRBJ2-5|TRBV20-1|few|.
TGCAGTGCTACCCCCGGGACGGCGGAGACCCAGTACTTC
CSATPGTAETQYF
>TRBJ2-3|TRBV12-3/TRBV12-4|.|.
TGTGCCAGCAGCCCAGGCACACCCCGCACAGATACGCAGTATTTT
CASSPGTPRTDTQYF
>TRBJ2-5|TRBV12-3/TRBV12-4|.|.
TGTGCCAGCAGTTCAACACAACAAGAGACCCAGTACTTC
CASSSTQQETQYF
>TRBJ2-7|TRBV20-1|many|TRBD2
TGCAGTGCGCCCGGGACTAGCGGGGGGAACATACCAAACGAGCAGTACTTC
CSAPGTSGGNIPNEQYF
>TRBJ1-5|TRBV5-1|.|.
TGCGCCAGCAGCTTGGGATGGGAAAACAATCAGCCCCAGCATTTT
CASSLGWENNQPQHF
>TRBJ1-5|TRBV3-1|.|.
TGTGCCAGCAGCCAAGATCCGGAGGGGACGATGCGCAATCAGCCCCAGCATTTT
CASSQDPEGTMRNQPQHF
>TRBJ2-3|TRBV30|once|.
TGTGCCTCCTCTAAGGGTCGCACAGATACGCAGTATTTT
CASSKGRTDTQYF
>TRBJ1-1|TRBV10-3|.|.
TGTGCCATCAGGACAGGTCTCATGAACACTGAAGCTTTCTTT
CAIRTGLMNTEAFF
>TRBJ1-3|TRBV7-8|many|.
TGTGCCAGCAGCTTAACACGGGTGCGGAAGAGGGCAACTGGAAACACCATATATTTT
CASSLTRVRKRATGNTIYF
>TRBJ2-1|TRBV20-1|.|.
TGCAGTGCTAGAGGACAATACAATGAGCAGTTCTTC
CSARGQYNEQFF
>TRBJ2-7|TRBV20-1|.|TRBD2
TGCAGTGCTTACCCTAGCGGGGGTTACGAGCAGTACTTC
CSAYPSGGYEQYF
>TRBJ1-6|TRBV20-1|few|TRBD1
TGCAGTGCTAGAGTGTCCGGACAGGTTAATTCACCCCTCCACTTT
CSARVSGQVNSPLHF
>TRBJ1-1|TRBV10-3|.|.
TGTGCCATCAGTGTAGACAGATTGAACACTGAAGCTTTCTTT
CAISVDRLNTEAFF
>TRBJ2-5|TRBV7-2|few|.
TGTGCCAGCAGCTTACTAGCCTTGGAGACCCAGTACTTC
CASSLLALETQYF
>TRBJ2-3|TRBV5-6|.|TRBD1
TGTGCCAGCAGCTCCCACCTGCTGGACAGGGTGGAAGATACGCAGTATTTT
CASSSHLLDRVEDTQYF
>TRBJ2-7|TRBV6-2/TRBV6-3|many|.
TGTGCCAGCAGGCCCACCGACAGGTCCGAGCAGTACTTC
CASRPTDRSEQYF
>TRBJ2-1|TRBV5-1|many|TRBD2
TGCGCCAGCAGCGAAACTAGCGGGGGCTACAATGAGCAGTTCTTC
CASSETSGGYNEQFF
>TRBJ2-7|TRBV12-3/TRBV12-4|.|.
TGTGCCAGCAGTTTAACATACAGTCGATCCTACGAGCAGTACTTC
CASSLTYSRSYEQYF
>TRBJ2-1|TRBV13|.|.
TGTGCCAGCAGCCCCCCAGGGACCTTCCATGAGCAGTTCTTC
CASSPPGTFHEQFF
>TRBJ2-6|TRBV12-3/TRBV12-4|.|TRBD1
TGTGCCAGCAGTTTAGGAGGGGGCTCCTCCGGGGCCAACGTCCTGACTTTC
CASSLGGGSSGANVLTF
>TRBJ1-2|TRBV12-3/TRBV12-4|many|TRBD1
TGTGCCAGCACGACAGGGAGCAACTATGGCTACACCTTC
CASTTGSNYGYTF
>TRBJ1-6|TRBV20-1|many|.
TGCAGTGCTAGACTGGACAGTTCCTCACCCCTCCACTTT
CSARLDSSSPLHF
>TRBJ2-3|TRBV10-2|many|TRBD1
TGCGCCAGCAGTGAGTCGGGGGACAGGGGGGGTACGCAGTATTTT
CASSESGDRGGTQYF
>TRBJ2-2|TRBV12-3/TRBV12-4|.|.
TGTGCCAGCACCCAGTGGGGGGGGGCGCGAACCGGGGAGCTGTTTTTT
CASTQWGGARTGELFF
>TRBJ2-1|TRBV7-2|many|TRBD2
TGTGCCAGCAGCTTAGGCTCCTTACCGGGACTAGCCGGGCAGGTGCAGTTCTTC
CASSLGSLPGLAGQVQFF
>TRBJ1-3|TRBV12-3/TRBV12-4|.|.
TGTGCCAGCAGTTTAGGAGAGAGCTCTGGAAACACCATATATTTT
CASSLGESSGNTIYF
>TRBJ1-1|TRBV12-3/TRBV12-4|many|TRBD1
TGTGCCAGCAGTTTCTCACAGGGGGCCGCTGAAGCTTTCTTT
CASSFSQGAAEAFF
>TRBJ2-3|TRBV10-3|many|TRBD2
TGTGCCATGGGGAGGGAGGCGGCCACTACGCAGTATTTT
CAMGREAATTQYF
>TRBJ2-7|TRBV4-2|many|.
TGTGCCAGCAGCCAAGATGTTGGACTAACTTACGAGCAGTACTTC
CASSQDVGLTYEQYF
>TRBJ2-7|TRBV12-3/TRBV12-4|many|TRBD1
TGTGCCAGCAGTATCGGACAGGGGAACGAGCAGTACTTC
CASSIGQGNEQYF
>TRBJ2-3|TRBV12-3/TRBV12-4|few|TRBD2
TGTGCCAGCAGTACGGGGGGTCGAGGTGATACGCAGTATTTT
CASSTGGRGDTQYF
>TRBJ2-2|TRBV12-3/TRBV12-4|once|.
TGTGCCAGCAGTCATCTGGGCGGGGGCCTAAACACCGGGGAGCTGTTTTTT
CASSHLGGGLNTGELFF
>TRBJ2-7|TRBV15|many|.
TGTGCCACCAGCAGAGACAGGGTTGGGGACGAGCAGTACTTC
CATSRDRVGDEQYF
>TRBJ1-6|TRBV20-1|many|.
TGCAGTGCTAGGGTAGGCAGGGCTAATTCACCCCTCCACTTT
CSARVGRANSPLHF
>TRBJ2-7|TRBV5-1|.|TRBD2
TGCGCCAGCAGCGCCGGGGGGTTCTACGAGCAGTACTTC
CASSAGGFYEQYF
>TRBJ1-2|TRBV29-1|many|.
TGCAGCGTTATCCCCCCACAGGAGGTATATGGCTACACCTTC
CSVIPPQEVYGYTF
>TRBJ2-3|TRBV5-1|many|.
TGCGCCAGCAGCTTGGATCCCCGGACGGATACGCAGTATTTT
CASSLDPRTDTQYF
>TRBJ2-7|TRBV29-1|many|TRBD1
TGCAGCGTTGAACAGACAGGGGACGAGCAGTACTTC
CSVEQTGDEQYF
>TRBJ2-3|TRBV20-1|.|TRBD2
TGCAGTGCTAGAGATGAGGGATTCGAACGGGGGGTCACAGATACGCAGTATTTT
CSARDEGFERGVTDTQYF
>TRBJ2-5|TRBV20-1|.|.
TGCAGTGCCGGGACTCCGGGGGGCGAGACCCAGTACTTC
CSAGTPGGETQYF
>TRBJ1-1|TRBV12-3/TRBV12-4|few|TRBD1
TGTGCCAGCAGTCCTCAGGGGGCTAGGACTGAAGCTTTCTTT
CASSPQGARTEAFF
>TRBJ2-2|TRBV9|.|TRBD2
TGTGCCAGCAGCTCTCGGGGTAGCGGGAGCACCGGGGAGCTGTTTTTT
CASSSRGSGSTGELFF
>TRBJ2-1|TRBV4-2|few|TRBD1
TGTGCCAGCAGCCAAGCGGAACAGGGGCGTGATGAGCAGTTCTTC
CASSQAEQGRDEQFF
>TRBJ1-2|TRBV20-1|many|.
TGCAGTGTCGGGGACGGCTATGGCTACACCTTC
CSVGDGYGYTF